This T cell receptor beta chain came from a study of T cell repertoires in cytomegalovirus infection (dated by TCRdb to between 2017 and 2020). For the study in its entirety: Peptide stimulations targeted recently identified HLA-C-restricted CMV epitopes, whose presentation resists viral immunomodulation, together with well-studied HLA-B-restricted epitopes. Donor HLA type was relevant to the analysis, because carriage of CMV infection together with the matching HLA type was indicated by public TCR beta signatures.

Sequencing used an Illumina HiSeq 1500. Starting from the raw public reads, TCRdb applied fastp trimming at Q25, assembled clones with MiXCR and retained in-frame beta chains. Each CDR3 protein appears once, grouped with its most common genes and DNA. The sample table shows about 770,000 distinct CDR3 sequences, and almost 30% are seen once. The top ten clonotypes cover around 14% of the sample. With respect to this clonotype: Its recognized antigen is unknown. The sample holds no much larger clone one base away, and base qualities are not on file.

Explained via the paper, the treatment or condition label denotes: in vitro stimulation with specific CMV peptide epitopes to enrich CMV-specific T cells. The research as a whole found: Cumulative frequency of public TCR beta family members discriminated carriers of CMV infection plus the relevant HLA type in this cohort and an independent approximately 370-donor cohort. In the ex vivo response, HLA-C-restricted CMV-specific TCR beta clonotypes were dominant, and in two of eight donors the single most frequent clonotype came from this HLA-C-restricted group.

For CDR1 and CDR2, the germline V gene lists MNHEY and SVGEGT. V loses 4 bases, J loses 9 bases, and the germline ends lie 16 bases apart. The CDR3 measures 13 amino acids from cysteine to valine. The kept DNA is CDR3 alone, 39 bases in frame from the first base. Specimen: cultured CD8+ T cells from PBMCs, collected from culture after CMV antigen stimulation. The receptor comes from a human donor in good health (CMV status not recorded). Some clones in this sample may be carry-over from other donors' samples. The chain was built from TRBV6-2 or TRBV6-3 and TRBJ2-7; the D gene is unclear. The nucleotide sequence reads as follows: TGTGCCAGCAGTTCCACACAAGGACGAAGGCAGTACGTC. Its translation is CASSSTQGRRQYV.